These 27 T cell receptor beta chains came from one sample sequenced in a study of OX40 agonist ivuxolimab in advanced cancers. Some clones are missing from TCRdb's copy, which holds only in-frame ones; the method was immunoSEQ multiplex PCR. The sample lists tens of thousands of clones, 88% occurring once. The sequencing here drew on CD4+ or CD8+ T cells sorted from blood, taken in a trial of the OX40 agonist ivuxolimab. Receptors originate from an adult with an advanced solid tumor such as melanoma, head and neck, liver or kidney cancer.

V and J are TRBV11-2 and TRBJ2-7; D is possibly TRBD1 (6 bases). Trimming cost V 5 bases and J 4 bases, with 9 bases left between them. This CDR3 is 12 amino acids long. Germline CDR1 and CDR2: SGHAT and FQNNGV. The CDR3 coding sequence is TGTGCCAGCAGCGGACAGAGATACGAGCAGTACTTC. It encodes CASSGQRYEQYF.

This clone was counted a single time. The chain uses TRBV5-1 and TRBJ2-2; no reliable D call. Trimming removed 2 bases at V and 6 bases at J, with 14 bases between. Germline CDR1 reads SGHRS; CDR2 reads YFSETQ. This CDR3 is 15 amino acids long. The CDR3 DNA reads as TGCGCCAGCAGCTTCGGCCTAACGGTCGCCGGGGAGCTGTTTTTT. Amino acids: CASSFGLTVAGELFF.

The V and J genes are TRBV7-9 and TRBJ2-7; 7 positions match TRBD1. Trimming removed 4 bases from V and 3 bases from J; junction bases left unmatched: 9. The CDR3 spans 15 residues. Germline lookup yields CDR1 SEHNR and CDR2 FQNEAQ (reference sequence). CDR3 DNA: TGTGCCAGCAGCTCGACAGGGCGGAAAAACTACGAGCAGTACTTC. This codes for CASSSTGRKNYEQYF. Variable domain in full (rest from reference TRBV7-9 and TRBJ2-7): DTGVSQNPRHKITKRGQNVTFRCDPISEHNRLYWYRQTLGQGPEFLTYFQNEAQLEKSRLLSDRFSAERPKGSFSTLEIQRTEQGDSAMYLCASSSTGRKNYEQYFGPGTRLTVT.

This clone has just one count. The CDR3 nucleotides are TGTGCCAGCAGCTTAGCACAAGGGAGCACAGATACGCAGTATTTT. It codes for CASSLAQGSTDTQYF. This chain connects TRBV11-3 to TRBJ2-3, with D unresolved. Germline loops: CDR1 SGHNT, CDR2 YENEEA. The V end was cut by 1 base, the J end by 0 bases, with 8 bases between. The CDR3 has 15 residues.

As for this clone: This same CDR3 is encoded by further DNA sequences in the sample. The chain carries TRBV5-1 and TRBJ2-3, with D possibly being TRBD2 (5 bases). Trimming took 3 bases from V and 2 from J, leaving 13 bases between them. Germline V lookup: CDR1 SGHRS, CDR2 YFSETQ. The length of the CDR3 is 15 residues. The CDR3 protein is CASSSPPRDTDTQYF. The CDR3, as DNA: TGCGCCAGCAGCTCCCCACCTCGGGACACAGATACGCAGTATTTT.

The chain joins TRBV7-6 to TRBJ1-6; D may be TRBD1 (6 bases). V was shortened by 0 bases and J by 6 bases, with 6 bases between the two germline ends. Germline lookup yields CDR1 SGHVS and CDR2 FNYEAQ. CDR3 length: 14 residues. CDR3 nucleotides: TGTGCCAGCAGCTTAGCGGGGGCTAATTCACCCCTCCACTTT. Its protein is CASSLAGANSPLHF.

The V and J genes are TRBV7-9 and TRBJ1-2, with D maybe TRBD1 (5 bases). V was pared by 3 bases and J by 4 bases, with 9 bases between. Germline loops: CDR1 SEHNR, CDR2 FQNEAQ (reference sequence). The CDR3 sequence is 13 residues long. CDR3 sequence: CASSLGTGYGYTF. Written as DNA, the CDR3 is TGTGCCAGCAGCTTGGGGACCGGCTATGGCTACACCTTC.

The V gene is TRBV6-1, the J gene TRBJ2-7, with D tentatively TRBD1 (6 bases). V was trimmed by 5 bases and J by 2 bases, leaving 13 bases between them. The CDR3 is 14 residues long. The germline gives CDR1 MNHNS, CDR2 SASEGT. The CDR3 nucleotides are TGTGCCAGCAGTCTTACAGGGCCCACCTACGAGCAGTACTTC. It codes for CASSLTGPTYEQYF.

V is TRBV29-1 and J is TRBJ2-7; 7 positions match TRBD1. CDR3 length: 17 residues. The J segment lost 0 bases and the V segment lost 5 bases, leaving 16 bases of the junction unmatched. The germline V gene has CDR1 SQVTM and CDR2 ANQGSEA. CDR3 amino acids: CSVIGIGARGISYEQYF. CDR3 DNA: TGCAGCGTTATAGGGATTGGGGCCAGGGGGATCTCCTACGAGCAGTACTTC.

This clone appeared a few times. The V gene is TRBV5-1, the J gene TRBJ2-7; D uncertain. There are 12 residues in the CDR3. V lost 0 bases and J 2 bases, leaving 3 bases between the germline ends. Germline loops: CDR1 SGHRS, CDR2 YFSETQ. The CDR3 nucleotides are TGCGCCAGCAGCTTGGACACCTACGAGCAGTACTTC. Amino acids: CASSLDTYEQYF.

V and J are TRBV13 and TRBJ2-3; 7 bases agree with TRBD1. In germline, CDR1 is PRHDT, CDR2 FYEKMQ (reference sequence). The CDR3 is 16 amino acids. With 7 bases clipped from V and 1 base from J, the junction kept 11 bases outside the gene matches. CDR3: CASNARTGSGTDTQYF. The DNA for the CDR3 is TGTGCCAGCAACGCTAGGACAGGATCGGGCACAGATACGCAGTATTTT. The entire variable domain, with the rest obtained from reference TRBV13 and TRBJ2-3, is as follows: AAGVIQSPRHLIKEKRETATLKCYPIPRHDTVYWYQQGPGQDPQFLISFYEKMQSDKGSIPDRFSAQQFSDYHSELNMSSLELGDSALYFCASNARTGSGTDTQYFGPGTRLTVL.

This chain joins TRBV6-1 and TRBJ1-1; maybe TRBD1 (5 bases). The CDR3 consists of 12 residues. V lost 8 bases and J 4 bases, leaving 11 bases between the germline ends. The germline CDR1 and CDR2 sequences are MNHNS and SASEGT. CDR3 residues: CASGGTRTEAFF. As DNA, the CDR3 is TGTGCCAGCGGCGGGACGCGCACTGAAGCTTTCTTT.

The genes are TRBV6-5 and TRBJ1-1; a weak D match, TRBD1 (6 bases). Trimming took 6 bases from V and 4 from J, leaving 15 bases between them. Looked up from germline, CDR1 is MNHEY and CDR2 is SVGAGI. The CDR3 totals 14 residues. The CDR3 region is CASSRGGVSTEAFF. In DNA form, the CDR3 reads TGTGCCAGCAGCAGGGGCGGTGTAAGCACTGAAGCTTTCTTT.

This chain joins TRBV5-1 and TRBJ1-4, with a tentative D call TRBD1 (5 bases). The CDR3 contains 14 residues. The V gene's germline CDR1 is SGHRS and CDR2 YFSETQ. V dropped 4 bases and J dropped 4 bases, with 11 bases sitting between them. CDR3 bases: TGCGCCAGCAGCCTGGACGGGGGTAATGAAAAACTGTTTTTT. It translates to CASSLDGGNEKLFF.

This clone was counted only a few times. DNA for the CDR3: TGTGCCAGCAGCTCCGGGCAGGGACAGGGGGTAATTGTTTTCTTT. Its protein product is CASSSGQGQGVIVFF. The V and J genes are TRBV7-9 and TRBJ1-1, with 11 bases aligning to TRBD1. Looked up from germline, CDR1 is SEHNR and CDR2 is FQNEAQ (reference sequence). Unmatched junction bases numbered 14, after V lost 4 bases and J lost 13 bases. CDR3 length: 15 residues. The variable domain in full, completed from reference TRBV7-9 and TRBJ1-1, reads DTGVSQNPRHKITKRGQNVTFRCDPISEHNRLYWYRQTLGQGPEFLTYFQNEAQLEKSRLLSDRFSAERPKGSFSTLEIQRTEQGDSAMYLCASSSGQGQGVIVFFGQGTRLTVV.

The chain employs TRBV9 and TRBJ1-2, with D unclear. Germline V gene sequence: CDR1 SGDLS, CDR2 YYNGEE. Trimming pared 0 bases from V and 0 bases from J, leaving 6 bases between. This CDR3 contains 14 residues. This CDR3 reads CASSVVPANYGYTF. CDR3 sequence (DNA): TGTGCCAGCAGCGTAGTCCCAGCTAACTATGGCTACACCTTC.

This clone was recorded only once. The chain links TRBV29-1 to TRBJ2-3; unclear D gene. V lost 3 bases, J lost 1 base, and 8 bases lay in between. Germline V gene data show CDR1 as SQVTM and CDR2 as ANQGSEA. This CDR3 contains 13 residues. CDR3 bases: TGCAGCGTTGATCCGGGTGGCACAGATACGCAGTATTTT. It encodes CSVDPGGTDTQYF.

V is TRBV6-5 and J is TRBJ2-1; D unresolved. Germline V gene sequence: CDR1 MNHEY, CDR2 SVGAGI. The V gene lost 4 bases and the J gene lost 6 bases, with 10 bases spanning the gap. The CDR3 is made up of 13 amino acids. The CDR3 loop reads CASSFGKVNEQFF. The CDR3 DNA is TGTGCCAGCAGTTTCGGTAAGGTCAATGAGCAGTTCTTC.

CDR3 protein: CASSIGQGGEKLFF. The DNA for the CDR3 is TGTGCCAGCAGCATAGGACAGGGAGGTGAAAAACTGTTTTTT. The V gene is TRBV7-2, the J gene TRBJ1-4; 8 positions match TRBD1. V was pared by 5 bases and J by 7 bases, with 6 bases of the junction left unmatched. Germline CDR1 and CDR2: SGHTA and FQGNSA. The CDR3 runs 14 residues.

The V call is TRBV5-4, the J call TRBJ1-2, with 7 bases identical to TRBD1. The CDR3 has 16 amino acids. The J segment lost 1 base and the V segment lost 4 bases, leaving 10 bases of the junction unmatched. Germline-derived CDR1 and CDR2 are SGHNT and YYREEE (reference sequence). The CDR3 DNA reads TGTGCCAGCAGCCAAAGGACAGGCTTCATTAACTATGGCTACACCTTC. This gives the protein CASSQRTGFINYGYTF.

The CDR3 reads CASSGALVRGTDTQYF. DNA for the CDR3: TGTGCCAGCAGCGGGGCTTTGGTAAGGGGAACAGATACGCAGTATTTT. The chain links TRBV7-9 to TRBJ2-3, with a tentative D call TRBD1 (5 bases). Deletions cut 5 bases from V and 3 bases from J, with 18 bases between. The CDR3 consists of 16 residues. Germline V gives CDR1 SEHNR, CDR2 FQNEAQ (reference sequence).

The chain has TRBV6-1 and TRBJ1-1; D possibly corresponds to TRBD1 (6 bases). Germline V lookup: CDR1 MNHNS, CDR2 SASEGT. Trimming pared 6 bases from V and 2 bases from J, leaving 10 bases between. The CDR3 loop spans 13 amino acids. DNA of the CDR3: TGTGCCAGCAGGGAGACAGGTAACACTGAAGCTTTCTTT. It codes for CASRETGNTEAFF.

The chain carries TRBV5-8 and TRBJ2-7; 7 bases are a match to TRBD1. Germline values: CDR1 SGHTS, CDR2 YDEGEE. The CDR3 has 14 residues. V lost 1 base and J lost 4; bases outside the gene matches: 5. The DNA of the CDR3 is TGTGCCAGCAGCTTGCCAACAGGGGTTTACGAGCAGTACTTC. It yields the protein CASSLPTGVYEQYF. The full variable domain, its missing parts supplied by reference TRBV5-8 and TRBJ2-7, is EAGVTQSPTHLIKTRGQQATLRCSPISGHTSVYWYQQALGLGLQFLLWYDEGEERNRGNFPPRFSGRQFPNYSSELNVNALELEDSALYLCASSLPTGVYEQYFGPGTRLTVT.

The V and J genes are TRBV18 and TRBJ1-4; D not resolved. Trimming cost V 4 bases and J 8 bases, with 11 bases left between them. The germline CDR1 and CDR2 sequences are KGHSH and LQKENI. This CDR3 region has 13 residues. Written as DNA, the CDR3 is TGTGCCAGCTCACAAGAGATGGGGGAAAAACTGTTTTTT. Its translation is CASSQEMGEKLFF.

V usage is TRBV19 and J usage is TRBJ1-4; the match to TRBD1 covers 9 bases. The CDR3 sequence is 16 residues long. V lost 7 bases, J lost 7 bases, and 13 bases stayed unmatched. Germline lookup yields CDR1 LNHDA and CDR2 SQIVND (reference sequence). The CDR3 DNA is TGTGCCAGTAAGCCCTCCGGGACAGGGAGGTTTGAAAAACTGTTTTTT. Its protein is CASKPSGTGRFEKLFF.

The rearrangement links TRBV2 to TRBJ1-2, with unresolved D. CDR3 size: 13 residues. CDR1 SNHLY and CDR2 FYNNEI come from the germline V gene. The V and J ends lost 7 bases and 6 bases respectively, with 15 bases between them. The CDR3 reads CASNVGESDGYTF. Here the CDR3 DNA reads TGTGCCAGCAACGTCGGAGAATCCGATGGCTACACCTTC.

J is TRBJ1-1 and V is TRBV6-5; D gene ambiguous. Germline-derived CDR1 and CDR2 are MNHEY and SVGAGI. The ends were cut back, 6 bases at V and 1 base at J, with 9 bases in the middle. CDR3 length: 13 amino acids. CDR3 region: CASSPQENTEAFF. In nucleotides, the CDR3 is TGTGCCAGCAGCCCCCAGGAGAACACTGAAGCTTTCTTT.